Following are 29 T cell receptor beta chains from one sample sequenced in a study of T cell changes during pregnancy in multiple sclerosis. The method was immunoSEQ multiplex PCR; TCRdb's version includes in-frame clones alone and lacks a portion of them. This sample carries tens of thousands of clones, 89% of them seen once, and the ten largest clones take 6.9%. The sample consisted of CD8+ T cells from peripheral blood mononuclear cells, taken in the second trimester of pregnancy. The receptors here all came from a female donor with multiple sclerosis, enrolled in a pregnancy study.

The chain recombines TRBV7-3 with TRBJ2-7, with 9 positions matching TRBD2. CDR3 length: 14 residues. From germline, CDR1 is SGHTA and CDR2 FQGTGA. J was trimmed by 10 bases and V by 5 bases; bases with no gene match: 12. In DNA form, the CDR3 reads TGTGCCAGCAGCCCCGGAACTAGCGGGTTGGAACAGTACTTC. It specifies CASSPGTSGLEQYF. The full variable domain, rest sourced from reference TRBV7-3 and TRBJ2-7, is GAGVSQTPSNKVTEKGKYVELRCDPISGHTALYWYRQSLGQGPEFLIYFQGTGAADDSGLPNDRFFAVRPEGSVSTLKIQRTERGDSAVYLCASSPGTSGLEQYFGPGTRLTVT.

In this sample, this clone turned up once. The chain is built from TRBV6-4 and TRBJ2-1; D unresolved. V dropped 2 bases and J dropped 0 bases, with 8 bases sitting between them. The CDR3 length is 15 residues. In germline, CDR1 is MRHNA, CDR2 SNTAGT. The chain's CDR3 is CASSDESSSYNEQFF. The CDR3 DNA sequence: TGTGCCAGCAGTGACGAGTCAAGCTCCTACAATGAGCAGTTCTTC.

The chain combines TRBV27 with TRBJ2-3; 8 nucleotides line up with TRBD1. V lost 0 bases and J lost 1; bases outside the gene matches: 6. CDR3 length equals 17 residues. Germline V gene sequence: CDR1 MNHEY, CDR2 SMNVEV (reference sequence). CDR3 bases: TGTGCCAGCAGTTTATCCGGTACAGGGGGTGGCACAGATACGCAGTATTTT. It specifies CASSLSGTGGGTDTQYF.

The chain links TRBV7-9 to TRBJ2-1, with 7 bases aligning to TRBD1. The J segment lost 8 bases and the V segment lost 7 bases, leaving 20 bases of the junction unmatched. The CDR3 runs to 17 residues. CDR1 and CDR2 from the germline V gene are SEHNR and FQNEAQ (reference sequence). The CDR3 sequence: CASNPEKQGFGSDEQFF. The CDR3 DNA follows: TGTGCCAGCAACCCCGAGAAACAGGGGTTTGGGTCCGATGAGCAGTTCTTC. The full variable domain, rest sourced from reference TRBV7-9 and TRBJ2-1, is DTGVSQNPRHKITKRGQNVTFRCDPISEHNRLYWYRQTLGQGPEFLTYFQNEAQLEKSRLLSDRFSAERPKGSFSTLEIQRTEQGDSAMYLCASNPEKQGFGSDEQFFGPGTRLTVL.

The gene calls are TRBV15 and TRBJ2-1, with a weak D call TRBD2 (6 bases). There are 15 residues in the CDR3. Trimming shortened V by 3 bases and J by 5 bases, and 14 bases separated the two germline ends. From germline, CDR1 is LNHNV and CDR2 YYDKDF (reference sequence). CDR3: CATSRGLASDNEQFF. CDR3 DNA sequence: TGTGCCACCAGCAGGGGGCTAGCGTCTGACAATGAGCAGTTCTTC.

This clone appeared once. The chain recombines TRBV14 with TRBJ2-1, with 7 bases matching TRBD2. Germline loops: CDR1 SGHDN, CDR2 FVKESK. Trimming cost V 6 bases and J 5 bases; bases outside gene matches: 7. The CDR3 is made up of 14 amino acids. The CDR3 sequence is CASRPGGEDNEQFF. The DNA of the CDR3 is TGTGCCAGCAGACCGGGAGGAGAGGACAATGAGCAGTTCTTC.

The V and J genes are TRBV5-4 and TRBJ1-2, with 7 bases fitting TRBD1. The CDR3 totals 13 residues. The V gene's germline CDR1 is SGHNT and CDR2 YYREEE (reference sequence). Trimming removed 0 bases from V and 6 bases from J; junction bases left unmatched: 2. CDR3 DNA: TGTGCCAGCAGCTTGGCCGGGACAGATGGCTACACCTTC. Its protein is CASSLAGTDGYTF.

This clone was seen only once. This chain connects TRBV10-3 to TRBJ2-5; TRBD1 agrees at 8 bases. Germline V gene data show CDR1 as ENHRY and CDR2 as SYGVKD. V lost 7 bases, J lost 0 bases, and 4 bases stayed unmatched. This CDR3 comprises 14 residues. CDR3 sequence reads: CAIKGQGHQETQYF. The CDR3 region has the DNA TGTGCCATCAAAGGACAGGGACACCAAGAGACCCAGTACTTC.

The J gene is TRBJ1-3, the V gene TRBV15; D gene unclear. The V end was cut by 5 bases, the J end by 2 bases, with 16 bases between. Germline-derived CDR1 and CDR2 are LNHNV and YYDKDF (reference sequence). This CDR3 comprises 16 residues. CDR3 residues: CATSFNREPAGNTIYF. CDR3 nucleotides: TGTGCCACCAGCTTTAACCGGGAGCCGGCTGGAAACACCATATATTTT.

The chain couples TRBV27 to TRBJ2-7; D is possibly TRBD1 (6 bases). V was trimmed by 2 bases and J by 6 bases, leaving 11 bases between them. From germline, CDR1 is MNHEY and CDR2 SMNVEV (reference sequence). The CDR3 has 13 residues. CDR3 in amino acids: CASSLQGSGEQYF. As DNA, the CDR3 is TGTGCCAGCAGTTTACAGGGGTCCGGCGAGCAGTACTTC.

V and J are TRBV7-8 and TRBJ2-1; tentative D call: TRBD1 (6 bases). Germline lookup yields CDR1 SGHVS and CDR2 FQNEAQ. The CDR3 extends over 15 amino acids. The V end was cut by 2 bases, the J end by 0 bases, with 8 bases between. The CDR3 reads CASSLQQGSYNEQFF. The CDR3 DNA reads TGTGCCAGCAGCTTACAACAGGGCTCCTACAATGAGCAGTTCTTC. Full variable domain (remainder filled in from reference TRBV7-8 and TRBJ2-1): GAGVSQSPRYKVAKRGQDVALRCDPISGHVSLFWYQQALGQGPEFLTYFQNEAQLDKSGLPSDRFFAERPEGSVSTLKIQRTQQEDSAVYLCASSLQQGSYNEQFFGPGTRLTVL.

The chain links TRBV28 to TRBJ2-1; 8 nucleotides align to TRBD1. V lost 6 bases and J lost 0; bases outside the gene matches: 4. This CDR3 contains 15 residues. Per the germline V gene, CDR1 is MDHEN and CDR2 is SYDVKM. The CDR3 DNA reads TGTGCCAGCAGGGCGACAGGGGACTCCTACAATGAGCAGTTCTTC. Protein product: CASRATGDSYNEQFF. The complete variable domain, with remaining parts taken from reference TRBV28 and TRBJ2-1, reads DVKVTQSSRYLVKRTGEKVFLECVQDMDHENMFWYRQDPGLGLRLIYFSYDVKMKEKGDIPEGYSVSREKKERFSLILESASTNQTSMYLCASRATGDSYNEQFFGPGTRLTVL.

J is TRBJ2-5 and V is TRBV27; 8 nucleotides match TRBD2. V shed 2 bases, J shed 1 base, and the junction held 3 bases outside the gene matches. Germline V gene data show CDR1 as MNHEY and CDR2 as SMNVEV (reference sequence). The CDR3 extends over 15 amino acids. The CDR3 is CASSLVAGLQETQYF. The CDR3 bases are TGTGCCAGCAGTTTAGTAGCGGGGCTCCAAGAGACCCAGTACTTC.

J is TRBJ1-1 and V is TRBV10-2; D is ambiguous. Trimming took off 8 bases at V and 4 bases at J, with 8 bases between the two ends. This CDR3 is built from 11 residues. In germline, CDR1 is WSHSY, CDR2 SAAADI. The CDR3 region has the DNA TGCGCCAGCCTTTCAGGCACTGAAGCTTTCTTT. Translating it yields CASLSGTEAFF.

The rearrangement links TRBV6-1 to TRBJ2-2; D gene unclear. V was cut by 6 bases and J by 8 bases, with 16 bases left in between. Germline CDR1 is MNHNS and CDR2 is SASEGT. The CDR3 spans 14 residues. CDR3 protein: CASSRNGEQGELFF. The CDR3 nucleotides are TGTGCCAGCAGCCGGAACGGAGAACAAGGGGAGCTGTTTTTT.

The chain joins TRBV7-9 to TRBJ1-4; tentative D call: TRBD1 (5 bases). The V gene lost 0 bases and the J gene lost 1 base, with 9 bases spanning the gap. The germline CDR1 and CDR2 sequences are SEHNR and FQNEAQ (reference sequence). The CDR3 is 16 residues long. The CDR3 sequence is CASSLAGEGTNEKLFF. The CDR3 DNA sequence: TGTGCCAGCAGCTTAGCAGGGGAGGGAACTAATGAAAAACTGTTTTTT.

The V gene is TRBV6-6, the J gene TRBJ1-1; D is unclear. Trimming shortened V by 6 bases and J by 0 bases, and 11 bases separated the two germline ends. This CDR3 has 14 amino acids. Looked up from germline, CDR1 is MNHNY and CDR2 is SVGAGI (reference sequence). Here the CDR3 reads CASSSGDMNTEAFF. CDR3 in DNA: TGTGCCAGCAGCTCAGGTGATATGAACACTGAAGCTTTCTTT.

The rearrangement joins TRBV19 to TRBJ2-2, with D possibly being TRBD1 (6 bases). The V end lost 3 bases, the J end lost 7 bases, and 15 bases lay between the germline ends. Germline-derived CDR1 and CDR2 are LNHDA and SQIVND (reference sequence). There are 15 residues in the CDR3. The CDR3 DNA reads TGTGCCAGTAGTATGGGGGCTCTGGGTGGCGGGGAGCTGTTTTTT. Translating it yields CASSMGALGGGELFF.

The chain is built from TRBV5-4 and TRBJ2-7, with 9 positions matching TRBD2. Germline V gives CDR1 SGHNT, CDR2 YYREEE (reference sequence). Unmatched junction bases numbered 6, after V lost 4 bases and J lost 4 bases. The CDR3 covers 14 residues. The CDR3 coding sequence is TGTGCCAGCAGCCGGGGACTAGCCGGTTACGAGCAGTACTTC. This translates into CASSRGLAGYEQYF.

For the CDR3, the DNA is TGTGCCAGCAGCGCGGGACAGGCGAACACTGAAGCTTTCTTT. It is translated as CASSAGQANTEAFF. The chain recombines TRBV9 with TRBJ1-1; 8 bases align to TRBD1. The germline V gene has CDR1 SGDLS and CDR2 YYNGEE. V was pared by 3 bases and J by 1 base, with 2 bases of the junction left unmatched. The length of the CDR3 is 14 residues. The full variable domain, in which reference TRBV9 and TRBJ1-1 provide the parts outside the CDR3, is DSGVTQTPKHLITATGQRVTLRCSPRSGDLSVYWYQQSLDQGLQFLIQYYNGEERAKGNILERFSAQQFPDLHSELNLSSLELGDSALYFCASSAGQANTEAFFGQGTRLTVV.

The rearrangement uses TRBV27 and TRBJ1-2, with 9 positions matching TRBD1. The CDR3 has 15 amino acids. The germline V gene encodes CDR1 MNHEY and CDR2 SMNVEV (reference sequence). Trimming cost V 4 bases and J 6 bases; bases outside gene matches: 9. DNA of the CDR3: TGTGCCAGCAGTTCAACAGGGGGCGCTTGGAATGGCTACACCTTC. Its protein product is CASSSTGGAWNGYTF.

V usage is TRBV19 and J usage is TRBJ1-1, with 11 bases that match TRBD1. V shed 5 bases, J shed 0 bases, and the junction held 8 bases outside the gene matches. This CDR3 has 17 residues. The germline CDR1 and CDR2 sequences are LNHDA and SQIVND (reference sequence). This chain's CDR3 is CASSPGQGVFMNTEAFF. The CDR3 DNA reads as TGTGCCAGTAGTCCGGGACAGGGGGTTTTTATGAACACTGAAGCTTTCTTT.

The chain's CDR3 is CATSPGGQFF. As DNA, the CDR3 is TGTGCCACCTCGCCCGGGGGTCAGTTCTTC. The chain couples TRBV5-8 to TRBJ2-1; possible D gene TRBD2, 6 bases. This CDR3 comprises 10 residues. V dropped 9 bases and J dropped 13 bases, with 14 bases sitting between them. Germline V gives CDR1 SGHTS, CDR2 YDEGEE. Full variable domain (remainder filled in from reference TRBV5-8 and TRBJ2-1): EAGVTQSPTHLIKTRGQQATLRCSPISGHTSVYWYQQALGLGLQFLLWYDEGEERNRGNFPPRFSGRQFPNYSSELNVNALELEDSALYLCATSPGGQFFGPGTRLTVL.

This CDR3 is CASSQWGQGGADTQYF. CDR3 DNA sequence: TGTGCCAGCAGTCAATGGGGACAGGGGGGCGCAGATACGCAGTATTTT. This sequence joins TRBV7-9 and TRBJ2-3, with 11 positions matching TRBD1. CDR1 and CDR2 (germline): SEHNR, FQNEAQ (reference sequence). The CDR3 is 16 residues long. J was trimmed by 4 bases and V by 6 bases; bases with no gene match: 9. The variable domain in full, completed from reference TRBV7-9 and TRBJ2-3, reads DTGVSQNPRHKITKRGQNVTFRCDPISEHNRLYWYRQTLGQGPEFLTYFQNEAQLEKSRLLSDRFSAERPKGSFSTLEIQRTEQGDSAMYLCASSQWGQGGADTQYFGPGTRLTVL.

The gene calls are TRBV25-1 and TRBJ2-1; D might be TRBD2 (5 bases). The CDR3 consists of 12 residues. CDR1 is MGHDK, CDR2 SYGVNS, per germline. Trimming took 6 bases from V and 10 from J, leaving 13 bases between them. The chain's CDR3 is CASREWSGEQFF. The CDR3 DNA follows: TGTGCCAGCAGGGAGTGGTCGGGGGAGCAGTTCTTC.

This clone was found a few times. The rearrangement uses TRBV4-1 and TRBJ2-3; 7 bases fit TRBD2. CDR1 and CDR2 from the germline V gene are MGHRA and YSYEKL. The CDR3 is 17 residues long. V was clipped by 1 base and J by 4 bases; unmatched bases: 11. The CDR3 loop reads CASSQVRAGDIPDTQYF. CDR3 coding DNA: TGCGCCAGCAGCCAAGTGCGGGCGGGAGACATCCCAGATACGCAGTATTTT.

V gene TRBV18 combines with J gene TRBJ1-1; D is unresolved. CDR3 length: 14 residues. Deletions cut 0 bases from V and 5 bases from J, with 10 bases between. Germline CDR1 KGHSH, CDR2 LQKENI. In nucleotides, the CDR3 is TGTGCCAGCTCACCACCGTGGGGAGGGACTGAAGCTTTCTTT. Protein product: CASSPPWGGTEAFF.

The CDR3 DNA reads TGTGCCAGCACCTTGGAGGACGGGGAGCTGTTTTTT. This codes for CASTLEDGELFF. This chain uses TRBV7-9 with TRBJ2-2, with D maybe TRBD2 (5 bases). V dropped 7 bases and J dropped 7 bases, with 10 bases sitting between them. CDR1 is SEHNR and CDR2 is FQNEAQ in the germline V gene (reference sequence). This CDR3 is 12 amino acids long.

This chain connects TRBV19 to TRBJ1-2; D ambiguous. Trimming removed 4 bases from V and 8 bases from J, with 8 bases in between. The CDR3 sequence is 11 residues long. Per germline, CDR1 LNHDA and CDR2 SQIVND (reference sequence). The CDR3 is CASSTKEGYTF. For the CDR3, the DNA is TGTGCCAGTAGTACAAAAGAGGGCTACACCTTC.